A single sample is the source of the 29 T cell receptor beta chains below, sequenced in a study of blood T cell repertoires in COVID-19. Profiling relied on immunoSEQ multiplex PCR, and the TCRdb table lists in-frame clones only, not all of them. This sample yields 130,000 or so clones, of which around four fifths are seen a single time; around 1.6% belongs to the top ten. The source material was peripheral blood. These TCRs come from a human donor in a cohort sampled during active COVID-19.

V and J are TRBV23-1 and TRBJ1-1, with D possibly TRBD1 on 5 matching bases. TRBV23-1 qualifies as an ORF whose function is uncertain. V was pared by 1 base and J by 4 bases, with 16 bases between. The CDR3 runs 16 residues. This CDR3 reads CASSQYGTRRGTEAFF. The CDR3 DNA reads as TGCGCCAGCAGTCAATACGGGACTCGCCGGGGCACTGAAGCTTTCTTT.

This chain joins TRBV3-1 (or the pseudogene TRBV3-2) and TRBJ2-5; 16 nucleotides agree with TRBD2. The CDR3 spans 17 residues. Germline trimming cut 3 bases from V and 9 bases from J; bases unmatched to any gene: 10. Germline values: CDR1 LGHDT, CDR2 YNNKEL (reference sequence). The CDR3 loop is CASSQGTSGRGRSAQYF. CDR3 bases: TGTGCCAGCAGCCAGGGGACTAGCGGGAGGGGAAGATCGGCCCAGTACTTC.

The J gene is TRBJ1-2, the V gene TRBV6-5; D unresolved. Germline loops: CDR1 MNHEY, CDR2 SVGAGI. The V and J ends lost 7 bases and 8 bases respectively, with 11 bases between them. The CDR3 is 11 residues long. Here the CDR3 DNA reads TGTGCCAGCAAGGTCGGAGAAGGCTACACCTTC. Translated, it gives CASKVGEGYTF.

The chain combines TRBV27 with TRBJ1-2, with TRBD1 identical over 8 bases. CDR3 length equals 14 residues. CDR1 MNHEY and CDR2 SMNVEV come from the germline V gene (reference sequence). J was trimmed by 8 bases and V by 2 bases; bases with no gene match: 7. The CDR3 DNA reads TGTGCCAGCAGTTTAAGCCAGGGGGCGCGAGGCTACACCTTC. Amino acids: CASSLSQGARGYTF.

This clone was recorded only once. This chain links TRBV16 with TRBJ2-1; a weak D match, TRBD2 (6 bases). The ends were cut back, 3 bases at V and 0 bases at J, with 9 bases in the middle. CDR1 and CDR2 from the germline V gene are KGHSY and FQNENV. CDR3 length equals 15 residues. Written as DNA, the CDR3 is TGTGCCAGCAGCCACCGGAGGGGCTCCTACAATGAGCAGTTCTTC. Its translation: CASSHRRGSYNEQFF.

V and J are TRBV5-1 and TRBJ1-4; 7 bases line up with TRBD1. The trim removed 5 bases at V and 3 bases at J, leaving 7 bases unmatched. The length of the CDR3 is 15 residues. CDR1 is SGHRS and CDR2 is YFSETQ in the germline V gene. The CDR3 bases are TGCGCCAGCAGAACAGGGGCGGCGGCTAATGAAAAACTGTTTTTT. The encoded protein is CASRTGAAANEKLFF.

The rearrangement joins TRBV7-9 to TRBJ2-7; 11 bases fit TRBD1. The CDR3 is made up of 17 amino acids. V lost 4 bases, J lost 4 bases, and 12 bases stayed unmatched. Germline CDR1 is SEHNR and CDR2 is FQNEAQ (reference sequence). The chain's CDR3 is CASSSWGSGQGAYEQYF. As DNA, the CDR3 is TGTGCCAGCAGCTCGTGGGGCTCCGGACAGGGGGCATACGAGCAGTACTTC.

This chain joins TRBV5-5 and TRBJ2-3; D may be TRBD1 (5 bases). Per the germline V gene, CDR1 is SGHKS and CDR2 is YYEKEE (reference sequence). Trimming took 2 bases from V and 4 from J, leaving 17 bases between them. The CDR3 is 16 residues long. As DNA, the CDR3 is TGTGCCAGCAGCTTAGGTGGGTCAGGGTCCGCAGATACGCAGTATTTT. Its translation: CASSLGGSGSADTQYF.

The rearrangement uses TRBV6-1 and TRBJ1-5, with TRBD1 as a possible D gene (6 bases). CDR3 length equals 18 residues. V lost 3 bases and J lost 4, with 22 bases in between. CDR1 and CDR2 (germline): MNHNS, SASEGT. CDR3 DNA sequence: TGTGCCAGCAGTGACGCCGTTGTGACAGGTTCAAATAATCAGCCCCAGCATTTT. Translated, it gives CASSDAVVTGSNNQPQHF.

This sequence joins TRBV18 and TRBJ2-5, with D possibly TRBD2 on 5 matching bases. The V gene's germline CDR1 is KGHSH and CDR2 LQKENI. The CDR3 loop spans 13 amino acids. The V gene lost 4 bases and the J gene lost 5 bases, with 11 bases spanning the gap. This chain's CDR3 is CASSRAGGETQYF. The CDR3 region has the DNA TGTGCCAGCTCACGGGCAGGCGGGGAGACCCAGTACTTC.

CDR3 residues: CASSSGTGNSPLHF. The CDR3 DNA follows: TGTGCCAGCAGCTCCGGGACAGGGAATTCACCCCTCCACTTT. The chain has TRBV7-3 and TRBJ1-6; 9 nucleotides line up with TRBD1. Germline CDR1 reads SGHTA; CDR2 reads FQGTGA. This CDR3 has 14 amino acids. The ends lost 4 bases at V and 7 bases at J; junction bases unmatched: 2.

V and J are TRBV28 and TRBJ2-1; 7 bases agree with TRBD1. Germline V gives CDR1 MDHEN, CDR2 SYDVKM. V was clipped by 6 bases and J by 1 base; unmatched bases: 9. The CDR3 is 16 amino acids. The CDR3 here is CASSPRGGGSYNEQFF. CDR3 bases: TGTGCCAGCAGCCCTCGAGGGGGCGGGTCCTACAATGAGCAGTTCTTC.

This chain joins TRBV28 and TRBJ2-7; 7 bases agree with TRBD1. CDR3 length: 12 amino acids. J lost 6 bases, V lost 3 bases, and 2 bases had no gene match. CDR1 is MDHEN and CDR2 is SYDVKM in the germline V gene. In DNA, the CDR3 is TGTGCCAGCAGTTTGTCAGGGGGCGAGCAGTACTTC. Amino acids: CASSLSGGEQYF.

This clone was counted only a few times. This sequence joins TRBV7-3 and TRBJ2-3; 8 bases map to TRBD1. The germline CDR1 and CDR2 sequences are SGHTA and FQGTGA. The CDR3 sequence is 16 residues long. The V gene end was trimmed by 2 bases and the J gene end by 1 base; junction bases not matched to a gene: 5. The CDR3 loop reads CASSLGPGQGTDTQYF. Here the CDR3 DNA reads TGTGCCAGCAGCTTAGGACCGGGACAGGGCACAGATACGCAGTATTTT.

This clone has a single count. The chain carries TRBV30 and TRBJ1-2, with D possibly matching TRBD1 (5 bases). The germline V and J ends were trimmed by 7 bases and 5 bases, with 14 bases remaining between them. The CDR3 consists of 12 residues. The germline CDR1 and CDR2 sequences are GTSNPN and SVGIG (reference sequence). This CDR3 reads CAFGGGEYGYTF. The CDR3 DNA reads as TGTGCCTTTGGCGGGGGAGAGTATGGCTACACCTTC.

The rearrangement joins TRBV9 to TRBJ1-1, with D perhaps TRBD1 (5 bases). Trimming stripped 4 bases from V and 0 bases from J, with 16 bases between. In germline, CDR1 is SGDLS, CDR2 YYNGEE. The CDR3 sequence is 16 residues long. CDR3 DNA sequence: TGTGCCAGCAGCCCCCGCCCGACAGACATGAACACTGAAGCTTTCTTT. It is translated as CASSPRPTDMNTEAFF.

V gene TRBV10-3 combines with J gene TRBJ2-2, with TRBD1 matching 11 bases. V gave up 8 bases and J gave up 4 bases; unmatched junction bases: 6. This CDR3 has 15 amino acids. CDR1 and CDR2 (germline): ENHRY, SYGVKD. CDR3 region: CAIRSGQGVTGELFF. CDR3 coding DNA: TGTGCCATCCGATCGGGACAGGGGGTCACCGGGGAGCTGTTTTTT.

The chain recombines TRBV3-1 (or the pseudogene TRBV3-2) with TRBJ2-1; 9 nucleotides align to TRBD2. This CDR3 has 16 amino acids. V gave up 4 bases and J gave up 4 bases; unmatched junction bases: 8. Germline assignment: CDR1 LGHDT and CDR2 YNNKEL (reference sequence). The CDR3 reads CASSPAGGEPYNEQFF. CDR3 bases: TGTGCCAGCAGCCCGGCGGGGGGGGAGCCTTACAATGAGCAGTTCTTC.

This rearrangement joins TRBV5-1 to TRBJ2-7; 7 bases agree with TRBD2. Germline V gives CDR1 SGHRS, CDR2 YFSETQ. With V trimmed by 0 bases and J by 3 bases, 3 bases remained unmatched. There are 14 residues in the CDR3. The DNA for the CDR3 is TGCGCCAGCAGCTTGGGCGGGAGAAGCTACGAGCAGTACTTC. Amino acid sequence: CASSLGGRSYEQYF. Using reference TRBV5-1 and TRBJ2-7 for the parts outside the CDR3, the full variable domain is KAGVTQTPRYLIKTRGQQVTLSCSPISGHRSVSWYQQTPGQGLQFLFEYFSETQRNKGNFPGRFSGRQFSNSRSEMNVSTLELGDSALYLCASSLGGRSYEQYFGPGTRLTVT.

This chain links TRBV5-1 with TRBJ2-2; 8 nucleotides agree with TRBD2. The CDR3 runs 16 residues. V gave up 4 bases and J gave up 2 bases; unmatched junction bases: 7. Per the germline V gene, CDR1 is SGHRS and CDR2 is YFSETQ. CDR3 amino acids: CASSPYLAGNTGELFF. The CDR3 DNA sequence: TGCGCCAGCAGCCCTTACTTAGCGGGAAACACCGGGGAGCTGTTTTTT.

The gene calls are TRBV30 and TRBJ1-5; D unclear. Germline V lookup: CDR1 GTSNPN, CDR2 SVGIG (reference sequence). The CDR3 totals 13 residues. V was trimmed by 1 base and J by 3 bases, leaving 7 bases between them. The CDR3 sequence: CAWSAGANQPQHF. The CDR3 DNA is TGTGCCTGGAGTGCAGGTGCCAATCAGCCCCAGCATTTT.

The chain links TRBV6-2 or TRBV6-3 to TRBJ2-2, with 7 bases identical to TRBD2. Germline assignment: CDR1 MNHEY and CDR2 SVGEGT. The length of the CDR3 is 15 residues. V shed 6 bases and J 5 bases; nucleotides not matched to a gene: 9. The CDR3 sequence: CASSRGDYGTGELFF. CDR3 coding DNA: TGTGCCAGCAGCCGGGGGGACTACGGGACCGGGGAGCTGTTTTTT.

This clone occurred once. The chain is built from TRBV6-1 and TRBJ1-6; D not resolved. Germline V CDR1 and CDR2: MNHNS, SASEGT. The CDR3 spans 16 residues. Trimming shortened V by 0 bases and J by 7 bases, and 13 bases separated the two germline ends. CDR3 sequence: CASSEASSWRNSPLHF. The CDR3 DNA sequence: TGTGCCAGCAGTGAAGCTAGCAGTTGGAGGAATTCACCCCTCCACTTT.

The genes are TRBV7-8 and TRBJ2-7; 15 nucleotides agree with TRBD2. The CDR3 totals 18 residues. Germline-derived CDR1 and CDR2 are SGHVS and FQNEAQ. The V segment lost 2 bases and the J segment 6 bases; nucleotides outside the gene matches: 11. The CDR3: CASSLSGTSGRPLGEQYF. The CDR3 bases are TGTGCCAGCAGCTTAAGCGGGACTAGCGGGAGGCCCCTGGGCGAGCAGTACTTC.

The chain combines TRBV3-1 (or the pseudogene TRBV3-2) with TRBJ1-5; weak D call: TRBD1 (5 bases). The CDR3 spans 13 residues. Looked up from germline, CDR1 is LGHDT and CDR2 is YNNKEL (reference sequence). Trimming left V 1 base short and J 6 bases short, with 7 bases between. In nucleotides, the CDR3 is TGTGCCAGCAGCCAAGGGAGGGGTCAGCCCCAGCATTTT. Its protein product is CASSQGRGQPQHF.

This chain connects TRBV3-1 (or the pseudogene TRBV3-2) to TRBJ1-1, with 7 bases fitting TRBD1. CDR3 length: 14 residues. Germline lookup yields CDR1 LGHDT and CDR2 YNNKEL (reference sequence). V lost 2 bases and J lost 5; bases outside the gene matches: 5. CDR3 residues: CASSQRRGRTEAFF. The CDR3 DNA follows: TGTGCCAGCAGCCAACGCAGGGGGAGGACTGAAGCTTTCTTT.

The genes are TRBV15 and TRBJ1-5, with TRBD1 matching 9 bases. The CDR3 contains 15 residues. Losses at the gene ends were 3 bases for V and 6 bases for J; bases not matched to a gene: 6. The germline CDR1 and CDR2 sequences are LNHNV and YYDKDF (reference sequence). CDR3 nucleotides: TGTGCCACCAGCAGTCCGGGGACAGGGATTCAGCCCCAGCATTTT. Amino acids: CATSSPGTGIQPQHF.

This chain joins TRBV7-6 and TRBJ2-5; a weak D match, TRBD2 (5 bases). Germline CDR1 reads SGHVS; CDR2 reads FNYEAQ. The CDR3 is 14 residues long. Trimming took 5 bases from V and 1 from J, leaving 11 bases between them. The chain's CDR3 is CASSGPGVQETQYF. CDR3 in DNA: TGTGCCAGCAGCGGCCCCGGGGTCCAAGAGACCCAGTACTTC.

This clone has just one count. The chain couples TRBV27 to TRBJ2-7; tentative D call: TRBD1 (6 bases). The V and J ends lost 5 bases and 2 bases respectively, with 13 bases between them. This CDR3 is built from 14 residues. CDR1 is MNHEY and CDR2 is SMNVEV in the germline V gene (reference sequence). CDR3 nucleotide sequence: TGTGCCAGCAGTCAACACAGGGAACCCTACGAGCAGTACTTC. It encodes CASSQHREPYEQYF.